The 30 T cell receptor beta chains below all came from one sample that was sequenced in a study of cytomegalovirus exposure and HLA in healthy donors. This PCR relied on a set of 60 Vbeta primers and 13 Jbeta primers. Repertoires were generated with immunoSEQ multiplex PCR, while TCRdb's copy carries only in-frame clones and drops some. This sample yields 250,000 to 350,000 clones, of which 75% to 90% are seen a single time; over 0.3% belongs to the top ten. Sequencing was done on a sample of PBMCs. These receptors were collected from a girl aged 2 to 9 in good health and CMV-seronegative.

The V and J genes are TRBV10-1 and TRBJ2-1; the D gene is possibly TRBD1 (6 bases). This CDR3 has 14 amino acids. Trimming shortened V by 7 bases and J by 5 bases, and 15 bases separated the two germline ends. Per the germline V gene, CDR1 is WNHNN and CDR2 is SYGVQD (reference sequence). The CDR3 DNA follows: TGCGCCAGCACGGCAGGGGTCGGGAACAATGAGCAGTTCTTC. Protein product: CASTAGVGNNEQFF.

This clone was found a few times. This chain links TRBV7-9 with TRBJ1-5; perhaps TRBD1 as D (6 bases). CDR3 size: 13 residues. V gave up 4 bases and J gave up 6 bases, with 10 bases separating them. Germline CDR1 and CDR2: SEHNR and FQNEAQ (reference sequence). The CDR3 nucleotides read TGTGCCAGCAGCTCTTCAGGGGTTCAGCCCCAGCATTTT. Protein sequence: CASSSSGVQPQHF.

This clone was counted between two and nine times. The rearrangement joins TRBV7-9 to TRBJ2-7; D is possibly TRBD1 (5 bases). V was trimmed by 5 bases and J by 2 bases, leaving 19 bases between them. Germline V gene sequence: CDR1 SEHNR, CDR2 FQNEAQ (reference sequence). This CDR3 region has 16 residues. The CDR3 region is CASSLRSARVPYEQYF. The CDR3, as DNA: TGTGCCAGCAGCCTAAGGTCTGCCAGGGTTCCCTACGAGCAGTACTTC.

This CDR3 reads CASSLEGQGNTGELFF. DNA of the CDR3: TGTGCCAGCAGCTTAGAAGGACAGGGGAACACCGGGGAGCTGTTTTTT. V is TRBV7-7 and J is TRBJ2-2, with 8 bases aligning to TRBD1. Losses at the gene ends were 1 base for V and 1 base for J; bases not matched to a gene: 2. Per germline, CDR1 SSHAT and CDR2 FNYEAQ (reference sequence). This CDR3 is 16 amino acids long.

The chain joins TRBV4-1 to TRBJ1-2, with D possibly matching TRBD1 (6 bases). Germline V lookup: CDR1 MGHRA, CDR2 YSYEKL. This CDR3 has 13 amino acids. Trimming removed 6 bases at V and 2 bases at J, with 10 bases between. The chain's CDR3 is CASSPGANYGYTF. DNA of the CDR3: TGCGCCAGCAGTCCAGGGGCGAACTATGGCTACACCTTC.

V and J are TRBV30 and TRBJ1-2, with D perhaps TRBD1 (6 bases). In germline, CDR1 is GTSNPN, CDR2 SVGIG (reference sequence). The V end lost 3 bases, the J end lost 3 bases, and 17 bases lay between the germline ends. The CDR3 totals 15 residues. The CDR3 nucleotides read TGTGCCTGGAGAGGGTCGACAGGAAGTTACTATGGCTACACCTTC. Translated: CAWRGSTGSYYGYTF.

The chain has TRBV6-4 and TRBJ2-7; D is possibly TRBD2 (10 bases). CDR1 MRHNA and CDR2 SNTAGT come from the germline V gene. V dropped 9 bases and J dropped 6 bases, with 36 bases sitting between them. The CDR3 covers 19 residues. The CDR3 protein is CARTRDRASGGPGHTEQYF. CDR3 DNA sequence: TGTGCCAGGACCAGGGACAGGGCTAGCGGGGGACCCGGGCATACCGAGCAGTACTTC.

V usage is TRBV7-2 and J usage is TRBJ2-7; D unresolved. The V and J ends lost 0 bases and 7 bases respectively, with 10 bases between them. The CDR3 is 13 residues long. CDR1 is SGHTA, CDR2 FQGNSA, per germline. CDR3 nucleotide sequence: TGTGCCAGCAGCTTAGCCAGAGAGAGGGAGCAGTACTTC. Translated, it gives CASSLAREREQYF.

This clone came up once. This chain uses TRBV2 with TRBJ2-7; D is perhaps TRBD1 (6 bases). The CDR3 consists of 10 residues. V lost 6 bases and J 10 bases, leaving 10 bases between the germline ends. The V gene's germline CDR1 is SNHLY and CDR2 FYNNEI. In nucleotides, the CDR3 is TGTGCCAGCAGCGACAGGTTTCAGTACTTC. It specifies CASSDRFQYF.

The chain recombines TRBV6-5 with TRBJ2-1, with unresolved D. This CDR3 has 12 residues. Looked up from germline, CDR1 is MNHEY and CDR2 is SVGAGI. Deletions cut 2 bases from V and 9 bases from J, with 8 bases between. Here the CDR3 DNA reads TGTGCCAGCAGTTACAGCACGGGTGAGCAGTTCTTC. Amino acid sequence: CASSYSTGEQFF.

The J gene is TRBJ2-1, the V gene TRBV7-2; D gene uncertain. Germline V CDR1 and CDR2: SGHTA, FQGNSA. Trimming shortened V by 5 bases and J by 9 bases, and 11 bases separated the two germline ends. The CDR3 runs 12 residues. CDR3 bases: TGTGCCAGCAGCCCCCAGTATGTTGAGCAGTTCTTC. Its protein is CASSPQYVEQFF.

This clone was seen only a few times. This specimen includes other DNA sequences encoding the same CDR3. The CDR3 loop reads CASSLGQNTEAFF. The CDR3 nucleotides read TGTGCCAGCAGTTTGGGACAGAACACTGAAGCTTTCTTT. The J gene is TRBJ1-1, the V gene TRBV28, with TRBD1 as a possible D gene (6 bases). Germline CDR1 reads MDHEN; CDR2 reads SYDVKM. The V and J ends lost 3 bases and 1 base respectively, with 6 bases between them. The CDR3 length is 13 residues.

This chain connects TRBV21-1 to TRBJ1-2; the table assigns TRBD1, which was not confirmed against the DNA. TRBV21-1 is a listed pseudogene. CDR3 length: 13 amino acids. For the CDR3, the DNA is TGTGCCAGCAGCAGACACAGGGATTGTGGCTACACCTTC. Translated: CASSRHRDCGYTF.

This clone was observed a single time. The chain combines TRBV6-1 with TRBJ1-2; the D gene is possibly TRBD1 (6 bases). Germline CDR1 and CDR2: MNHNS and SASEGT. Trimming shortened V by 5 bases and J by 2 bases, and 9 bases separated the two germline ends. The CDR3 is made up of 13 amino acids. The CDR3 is CASSLQGNYGYTF. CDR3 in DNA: TGTGCCAGCAGTCTGCAGGGGAACTATGGCTACACCTTC.

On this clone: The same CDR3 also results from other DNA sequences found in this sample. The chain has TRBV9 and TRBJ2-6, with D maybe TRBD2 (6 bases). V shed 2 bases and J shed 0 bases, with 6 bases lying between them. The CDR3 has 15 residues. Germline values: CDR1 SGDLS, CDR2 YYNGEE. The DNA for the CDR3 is TGTGCCAGCAGCGTCGGGGGCTCTGGGGCCAACGTCCTGACTTTC. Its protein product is CASSVGGSGANVLTF.

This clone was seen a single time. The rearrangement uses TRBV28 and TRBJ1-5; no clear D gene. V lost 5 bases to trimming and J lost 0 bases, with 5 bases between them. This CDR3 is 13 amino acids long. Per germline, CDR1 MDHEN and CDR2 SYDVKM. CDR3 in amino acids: CASSTYSNQPQHF. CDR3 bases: TGTGCCAGCAGTACCTATAGCAATCAGCCCCAGCATTTT.

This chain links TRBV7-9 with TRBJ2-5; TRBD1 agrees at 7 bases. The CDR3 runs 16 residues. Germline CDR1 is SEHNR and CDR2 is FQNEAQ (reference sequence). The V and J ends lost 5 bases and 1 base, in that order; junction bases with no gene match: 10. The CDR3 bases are TGTGCCAGCAGCGCCAAACCGGGACAGATCCAAGAGACCCAGTACTTC. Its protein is CASSAKPGQIQETQYF. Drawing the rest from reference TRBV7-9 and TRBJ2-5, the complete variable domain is DTGVSQNPRHKITKRGQNVTFRCDPISEHNRLYWYRQTLGQGPEFLTYFQNEAQLEKSRLLSDRFSAERPKGSFSTLEIQRTEQGDSAMYLCASSAKPGQIQETQYFGPGTRLLVL.

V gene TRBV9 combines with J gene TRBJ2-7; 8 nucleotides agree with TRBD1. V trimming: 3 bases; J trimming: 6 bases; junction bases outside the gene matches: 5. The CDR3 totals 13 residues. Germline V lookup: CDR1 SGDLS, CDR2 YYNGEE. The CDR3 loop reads CASSGRTGPEQYF. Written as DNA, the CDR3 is TGTGCCAGCAGCGGGCGGACAGGGCCCGAGCAGTACTTC.

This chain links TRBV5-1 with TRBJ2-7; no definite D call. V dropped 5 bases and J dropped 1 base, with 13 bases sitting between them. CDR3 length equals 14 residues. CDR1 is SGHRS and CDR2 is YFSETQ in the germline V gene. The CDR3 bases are TGCGCCAGCAGGGTAGTTGAGGCATCCTACGAGCAGTACTTC. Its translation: CASRVVEASYEQYF.

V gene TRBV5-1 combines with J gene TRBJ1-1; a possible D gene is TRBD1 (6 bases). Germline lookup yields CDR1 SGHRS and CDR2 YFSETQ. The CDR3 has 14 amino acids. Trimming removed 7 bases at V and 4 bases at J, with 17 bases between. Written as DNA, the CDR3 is TGCGCCAGCCGGACAGCCTGGGCCCCCACTGAAGCTTTCTTT. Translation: CASRTAWAPTEAFF.

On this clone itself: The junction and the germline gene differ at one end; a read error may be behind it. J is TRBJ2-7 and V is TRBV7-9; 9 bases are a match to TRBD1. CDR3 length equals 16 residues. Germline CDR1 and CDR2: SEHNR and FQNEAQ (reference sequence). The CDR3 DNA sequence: TGTTCCAGCAGCTTAGCCGGGACAGGGATCGCCTACGAGCAGTACTTC. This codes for CSSSLAGTGIAYEQYF.

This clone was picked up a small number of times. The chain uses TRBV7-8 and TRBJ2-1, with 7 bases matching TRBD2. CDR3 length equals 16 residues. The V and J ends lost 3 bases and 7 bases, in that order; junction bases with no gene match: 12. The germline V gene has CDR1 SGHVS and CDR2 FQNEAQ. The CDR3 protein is CASSFSPGLRVNEQFF. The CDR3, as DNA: TGTGCCAGCAGCTTCTCGCCGGGACTACGTGTAAATGAGCAGTTCTTC.

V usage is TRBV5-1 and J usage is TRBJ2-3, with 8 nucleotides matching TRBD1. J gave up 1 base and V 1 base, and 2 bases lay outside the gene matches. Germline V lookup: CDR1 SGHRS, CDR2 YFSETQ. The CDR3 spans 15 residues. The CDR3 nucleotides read TGCGCCAGCAGCTTGTCGACAGGGGGCACAGATACGCAGTATTTT. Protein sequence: CASSLSTGGTDTQYF.

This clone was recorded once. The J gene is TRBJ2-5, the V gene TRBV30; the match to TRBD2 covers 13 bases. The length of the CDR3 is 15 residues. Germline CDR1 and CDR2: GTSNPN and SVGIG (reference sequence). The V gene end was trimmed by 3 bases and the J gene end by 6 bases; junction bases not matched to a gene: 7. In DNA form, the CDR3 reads TGTGCCTGGAGCGAGACTAGCGGGGGGTGGAAGACCCAGTACTTC. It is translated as CAWSETSGGWKTQYF.

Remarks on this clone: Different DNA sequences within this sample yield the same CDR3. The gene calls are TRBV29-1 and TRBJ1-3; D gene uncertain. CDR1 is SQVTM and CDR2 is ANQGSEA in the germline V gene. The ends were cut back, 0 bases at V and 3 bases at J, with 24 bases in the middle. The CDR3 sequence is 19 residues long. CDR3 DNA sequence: TGCAGCGTTGAAGATTTGTCTGGACGAAGAGGGATTTTTGGAAACACCATATATTTT. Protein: CSVEDLSGRRGIFGNTIYF.

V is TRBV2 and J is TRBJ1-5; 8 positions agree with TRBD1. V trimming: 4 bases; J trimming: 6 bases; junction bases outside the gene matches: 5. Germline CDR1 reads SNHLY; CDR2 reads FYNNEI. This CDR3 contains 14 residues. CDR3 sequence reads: CASSGGQGFQPQHF. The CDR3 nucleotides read TGTGCCAGCAGTGGTGGACAGGGATTTCAGCCCCAGCATTTT.

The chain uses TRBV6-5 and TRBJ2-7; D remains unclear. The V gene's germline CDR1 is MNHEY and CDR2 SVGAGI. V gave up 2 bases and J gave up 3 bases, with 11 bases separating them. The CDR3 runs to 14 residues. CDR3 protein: CASSYGQVHYEQYF. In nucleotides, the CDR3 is TGTGCCAGCAGTTACGGGCAGGTCCACTACGAGCAGTACTTC.

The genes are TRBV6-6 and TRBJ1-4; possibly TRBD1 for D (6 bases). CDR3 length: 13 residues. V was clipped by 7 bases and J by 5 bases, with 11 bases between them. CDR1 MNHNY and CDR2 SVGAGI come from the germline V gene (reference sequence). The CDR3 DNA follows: TGTGCCAGCACCGGACAGACCAATGAAAAACTGTTTTTT. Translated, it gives CASTGQTNEKLFF.

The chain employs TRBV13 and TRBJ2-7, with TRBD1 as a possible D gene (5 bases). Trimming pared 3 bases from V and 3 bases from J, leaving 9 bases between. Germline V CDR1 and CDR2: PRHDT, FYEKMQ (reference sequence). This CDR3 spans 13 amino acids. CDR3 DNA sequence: TGTGCCAGCAGCTTTCCAGGGAACTACGAGCAGTACTTC. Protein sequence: CASSFPGNYEQYF.

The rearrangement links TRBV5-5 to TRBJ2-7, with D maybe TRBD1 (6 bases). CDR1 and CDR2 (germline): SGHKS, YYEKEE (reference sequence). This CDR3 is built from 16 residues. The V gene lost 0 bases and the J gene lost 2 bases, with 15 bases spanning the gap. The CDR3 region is CASSLAFERTAYEQYF. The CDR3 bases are TGTGCCAGCAGCTTGGCTTTCGAACGGACAGCCTACGAGCAGTACTTC. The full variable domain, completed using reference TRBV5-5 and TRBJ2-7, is DAGVTQSPTHLIKTRGQQVTLRCSPISGHKSVSWYQQVLGQGPQFIFQYYEKEERGRGNFPDRFSARQFPNYSSELNVNALLLGDSALYLCASSLAFERTAYEQYFGPGTRLTVT.